The clone carrying this TCR beta chain was seen once. These data are taken from a study of cytomegalovirus exposure and HLA in healthy donors. 60 Vbeta and 13 Jbeta primers were used in PCR. Some clones are missing from TCRdb's copy, which holds only in-frame ones; the method was immunoSEQ multiplex PCR. The data show 50,000 to 55,000 clones, roughly 72% seen once. The CDR3 is made up of 15 amino acids. Sequencing input: PBMCs. This chain links TRBV12-2 with TRBJ2-7; TRBD2 is taken as the D call from the table, unchecked against the DNA. TRBV12-2 is a recognized pseudogene. The source of this sequence is a woman in her forties or fifties in good health and CMV-seropositive. CDR3 in amino acids: CASRSLPRDSCEQYF. CDR3 bases: TGTGCAAGTCGCTCCCTGCCCCGGGACTCTTGCGAGCAGTACTTC.